A single sample gave rise to the 8 T cell receptor beta chains below, sequenced in a study of OX40 agonist ivuxolimab in advanced cancers. Some clones are missing from TCRdb's copy, which holds only in-frame ones; the method was immunoSEQ multiplex PCR. The repertoire holds around 90,000 clones, with 91% as singletons. Sequencing was performed on CD4+ or CD8+ T cells sorted from blood, taken in a trial of the OX40 agonist ivuxolimab. Every receptor here comes from an adult with an advanced solid tumor such as melanoma, head and neck, liver or kidney cancer.

The count of this clone is one. The V call is TRBV28, the J call TRBJ1-4, with a weak D call TRBD1 (5 bases). The CDR3 is 11 amino acids. The ends were cut back, 3 bases at V and 12 bases at J, with 8 bases in the middle. Germline lookup yields CDR1 MDHEN and CDR2 SYDVKM. CDR3 region: CASSFRGELFF. The CDR3 DNA sequence: TGTGCCAGCAGTTTTCGGGGGGAACTGTTTTTT.

The gene calls are TRBV5-4 and TRBJ2-7, with 8 bases lining up with TRBD1. CDR3 length: 14 amino acids. Germline lookup yields CDR1 SGHNT and CDR2 YYREEE (reference sequence). V lost 3 bases and J lost 4; bases outside the gene matches: 6. Written as DNA, the CDR3 is TGTGCCAGCAGCTCGCAGGGGGCTGGTTACGAGCAGTACTTC. This translates into CASSSQGAGYEQYF.

This clone has just a few counts. This chain connects TRBV7-6 to TRBJ2-5; D is unresolved. CDR1 is SGHVS, CDR2 FNYEAQ, per germline. This CDR3 comprises 13 residues. Trimming removed 2 bases at V and 4 bases at J, with 8 bases between. This CDR3 is CASSLLGRETQYF. CDR3 in DNA: TGTGCCAGCAGCTTACTAGGCAGAGAGACCCAGTACTTC.

V gene TRBV4-1 combines with J gene TRBJ2-1; possibly TRBD2 for D (6 bases). Trimming stripped 3 bases from V and 0 bases from J, with 15 bases between. Germline V gives CDR1 MGHRA, CDR2 YSYEKL. The CDR3 has 17 amino acids. The CDR3 spells CASSHSRRGSSYNEQFF. The CDR3 bases are TGCGCCAGCAGCCATTCTCGTCGGGGGAGCTCCTACAATGAGCAGTTCTTC.

This chain links TRBV5-1 with TRBJ2-2; D perhaps matches TRBD1 (6 bases). V lost 0 bases and J lost 4, with 10 bases in between. Germline assignment: CDR1 SGHRS and CDR2 YFSETQ. CDR3 length: 15 amino acids. As DNA, the CDR3 is TGCGCCAGCAGCTTGGCACAGGGCATCACCGGGGAGCTGTTTTTT. Protein sequence: CASSLAQGITGELFF.

The chain is built from TRBV5-4 and TRBJ2-4; D tentatively fits TRBD1 or TRBD2 (5 bases each). CDR1 is SGHNT and CDR2 is YYREEE in the germline V gene (reference sequence). This CDR3 has 16 residues. V was trimmed by 2 bases and J by 1 base, leaving 13 bases between them. The CDR3 sequence is CASSFWGSFAKNIQYF. The CDR3, as DNA: TGTGCCAGCAGCTTTTGGGGGTCTTTTGCCAAAAACATTCAGTACTTC.

The chain recombines TRBV6-5 with TRBJ1-6; weak D call: TRBD1 (6 bases). V was pared by 2 bases and J by 6 bases, with 11 bases between. Germline V lookup: CDR1 MNHEY, CDR2 SVGAGI. The CDR3 is 15 amino acids. The CDR3 DNA reads as TGTGCCAGCAGTTACCGACAGGTGTCTAATTCACCCCTCCACTTT. Translating gives CASSYRQVSNSPLHF.

The V call is TRBV28, the J call TRBJ2-1, with 10 bases identical to TRBD2. CDR3 length equals 15 residues. The ends lost 7 bases at V and 6 bases at J; junction bases unmatched: 9. The germline CDR1 and CDR2 sequences are MDHEN and SYDVKM. CDR3 residues: CASKELAGGSNEQFF. In DNA form, the CDR3 reads TGTGCCAGCAAGGAGTTAGCGGGAGGTTCCAATGAGCAGTTCTTC.